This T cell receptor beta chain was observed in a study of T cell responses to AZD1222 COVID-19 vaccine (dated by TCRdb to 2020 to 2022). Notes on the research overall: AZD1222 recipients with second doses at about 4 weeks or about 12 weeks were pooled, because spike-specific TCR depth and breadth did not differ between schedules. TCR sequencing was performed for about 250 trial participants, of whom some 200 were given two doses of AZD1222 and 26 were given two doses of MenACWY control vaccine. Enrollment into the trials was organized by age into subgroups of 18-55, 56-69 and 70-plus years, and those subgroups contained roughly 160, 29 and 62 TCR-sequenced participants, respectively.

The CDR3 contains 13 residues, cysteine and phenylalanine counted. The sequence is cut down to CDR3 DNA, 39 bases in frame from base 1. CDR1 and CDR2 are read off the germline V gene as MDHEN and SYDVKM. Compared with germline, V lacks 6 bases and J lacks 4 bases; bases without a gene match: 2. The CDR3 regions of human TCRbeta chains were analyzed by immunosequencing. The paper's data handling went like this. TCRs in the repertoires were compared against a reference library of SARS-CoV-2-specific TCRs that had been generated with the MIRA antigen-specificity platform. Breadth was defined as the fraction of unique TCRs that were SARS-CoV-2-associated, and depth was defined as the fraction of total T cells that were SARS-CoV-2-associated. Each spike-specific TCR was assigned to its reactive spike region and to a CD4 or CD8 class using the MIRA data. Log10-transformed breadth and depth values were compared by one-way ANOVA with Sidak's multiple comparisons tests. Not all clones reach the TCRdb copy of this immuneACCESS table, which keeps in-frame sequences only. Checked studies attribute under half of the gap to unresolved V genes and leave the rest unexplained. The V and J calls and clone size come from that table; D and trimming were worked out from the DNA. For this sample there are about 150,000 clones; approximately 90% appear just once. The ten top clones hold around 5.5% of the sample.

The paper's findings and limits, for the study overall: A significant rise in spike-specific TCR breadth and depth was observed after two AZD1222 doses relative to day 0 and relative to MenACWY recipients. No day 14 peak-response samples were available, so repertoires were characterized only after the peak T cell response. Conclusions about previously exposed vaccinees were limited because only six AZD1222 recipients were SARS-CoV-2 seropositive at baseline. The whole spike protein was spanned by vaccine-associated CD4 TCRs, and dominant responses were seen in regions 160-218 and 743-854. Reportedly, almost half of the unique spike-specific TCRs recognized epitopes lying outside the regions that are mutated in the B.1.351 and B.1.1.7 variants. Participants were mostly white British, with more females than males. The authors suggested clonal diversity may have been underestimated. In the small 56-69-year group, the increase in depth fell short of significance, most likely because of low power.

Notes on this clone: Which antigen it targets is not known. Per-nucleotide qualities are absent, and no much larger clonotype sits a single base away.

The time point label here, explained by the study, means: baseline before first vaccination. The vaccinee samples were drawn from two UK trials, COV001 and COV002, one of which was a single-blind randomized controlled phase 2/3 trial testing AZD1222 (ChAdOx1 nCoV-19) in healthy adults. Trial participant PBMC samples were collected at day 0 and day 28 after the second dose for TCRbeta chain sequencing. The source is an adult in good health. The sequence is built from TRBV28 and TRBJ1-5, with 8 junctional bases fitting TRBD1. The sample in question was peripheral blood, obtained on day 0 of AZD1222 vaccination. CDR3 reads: CASRQGGNQPQHF. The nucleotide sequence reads TGTGCCAGCAGACAGGGGGGAAATCAGCCCCAGCATTTT.